This T cell receptor beta chain was observed in a study of T cells after somatic rescue of genetic block. Method: immunoSEQ multiplex PCR; TCRdb's copy keeps in-frame clones and lacks some. The sample includes 45,000 to 70,000 clones, 90% to 96% of them seen just once. This TCR was sampled from a child younger than two. The specimen was peripheral blood mononuclear cells (PBMCs).

The DNA of the CDR3 is TGTGCCAGCAGTTTATCCAGGGAAGCTTTCTTT. Translation gives CASSLSREAFF. This chain links TRBV28 with TRBJ1-1; no definite D call. V lost 1 base to trimming and J lost 8 bases, with 5 bases between them. The germline V gene has CDR1 MDHEN and CDR2 SYDVKM. There are 11 residues in the CDR3.